This T cell receptor beta chain was retrieved from a study of technical replicates of blood from a few donors. Produced via immunoSEQ multiplex PCR; TCRdb's table is partial and in-frame only. The table has approximately 100,000 clones, roughly 95% seen once; the top ten hold approximately 0.21%. V was shortened by 7 bases and J by 2 bases, with 8 bases between the two germline ends. The CDR3 sequence is 12 residues long. The germline V gene encodes CDR1 MNHNS and CDR2 SASEGT. This chain links TRBV6-1 with TRBJ2-5; D is possibly TRBD2 (5 bases). The sequenced material came from T cells isolated from PBMCs. The clonotype originates from a human donor in good health. This CDR3 is CASNPGQETQYF. The CDR3 DNA sequence: TGTGCCAGCAACCCGGGGCAAGAGACCCAGTACTTC.